The rows below give T cell receptor beta chains drawn from one sample of a study of blood T cell repertoires in COVID-19. The method was immunoSEQ multiplex PCR; TCRdb's version includes in-frame clones alone and lacks a portion of them. The data show a few hundred thousand clones, roughly 88% seen once. The material sequenced was PBMCs or T cells enriched from blood (not recorded which). These receptors originate from a woman aged 40-49 years with acute COVID-19. Both conserved end residues are part of each CDR3. The D gene is left open where the match is weak. Clone size is shown for a subset of rows, as once, few, many or a class of expanded clone.

length	V	J	size	D	CDR3	DNA
15	TRBV19	TRBJ2-7	NA	TRBD2	CASSSQSGTSTEQYF	TGTGCCAGTAGTTCTCAATCCGGGACTAGTACCGAGCAGTACTTC
15	TRBV19	TRBJ2-1	once	TRBD1	CASSIWGTGPGEQFF	TGTGCCAGTAGTATCTGGGGGACAGGGCCGGGTGAGCAGTTCTTC
14	TRBV9	TRBJ2-7	NA	TRBD2	CASSVRPLGAGEYF	TGTGCCAGCAGCGTACGGCCTTTGGGAGCGGGAGAGTACTTC
14	TRBV10-3	TRBJ2-2	NA	TRBD2	CATRTSGSAGELFF	TGTGCCACCAGGACTAGCGGGAGCGCCGGGGAGCTGTTTTTT
16	TRBV15	TRBJ2-1	NA	TRBD2	CATSPIGREENNEQFF	TGTGCCACCAGCCCTATAGGACGGGAGGAAAACAATGAGCAGTTCTTC
16	TRBV30	TRBJ1-4	NA	TRBD1	CAWIGQGRGTNEKLFF	TGTGCCTGGATTGGACAGGGGAGAGGAACTAATGAAAAACTGTTTTTT
16	TRBV19	TRBJ1-5	once	TRBD1	CASQGQGVGSNQPQHF	TGTGCCAGTCAGGGACAGGGCGTCGGTAGCAATCAGCCCCAGCATTTT
13	TRBV19	TRBJ2-3	NA	TRBD2	CASSIGREAPQYF	TGTGCCAGTAGTATCGGGCGGGAGGCTCCGCAGTATTTT
15	TRBV7-3	TRBJ2-1	NA	TRBD2	CASSRTSGIYNEQFF	TGTGCCAGCAGCAGGACTAGCGGGATCTACAATGAGCAGTTCTTC
14	TRBV30	TRBJ1-1	NA	TRBD1	CACYTDRGNTEAFF	TGTGCCTGCTACACGGACAGGGGGAACACTGAAGCTTTCTTT
15	TRBV11-2	TRBJ2-1	NA	NA	CASRTQGRFYNEQFF	TGTGCCAGCAGGACCCAGGGTCGCTTTTACAATGAGCAGTTCTTC
18	TRBV5-1	TRBJ2-7	many	TRBD1	CASTDTSRDRERTYEQYF	TGCGCCAGCACCGATACTAGCAGGGACAGGGAACGGACCTACGAGCAGTACTTC
13	TRBV12-3/TRBV12-4	TRBJ1-4	few	NA	CASSFRGREKLFF	TGTGCCAGCAGTTTCAGGGGAAGGGAAAAACTGTTTTTT
14	TRBV30	TRBJ1-4	NA	NA	CAWSPGLENEKLFF	TGTGCCTGGAGCCCGGGACTGGAGAATGAAAAACTGTTTTTT
16	TRBV7-9	TRBJ2-5	NA	TRBD2	CASSLGGRKLEETQYF	TGTGCCAGCTCTTTGGGGGGGAGGAAGCTCGAAGAGACCCAGTACTTC
15	TRBV7-7	TRBJ2-1	NA	TRBD2	CASSLTSGAYNEQFF	TGTGCTAGCAGCTTAACTAGCGGGGCTTACAATGAGCAGTTCTTC
18	TRBV7-9	TRBJ2-1	NA	TRBD2	CASSLAFSNREGHNEQFF	TGTGCCAGCAGCTTAGCGTTCTCAAATCGGGAGGGTCACAATGAGCAGTTCTTC
15	TRBV19	TRBJ1-4	NA	NA	CASSTLQWANEKLFF	TGTGCCAGTAGTACCCTACAGTGGGCTAATGAAAAACTGTTTTTT
16	TRBV3-1/TRBV3-2	TRBJ2-1	NA	TRBD1	CASSPTRDRFYNEQFF	TGTGCCAGCAGCCCAACCCGGGACAGGTTTTACAATGAGCAGTTCTTC
15	TRBV2	TRBJ1-6	few	TRBD1	CASRVGDRGNSPLHF	TGTGCCAGCAGGGTCGGGGACAGGGGAAATTCACCCCTCCACTTT
15	TRBV28	TRBJ2-3	NA	NA	CASSHDRTGLDTQYF	TGTGCCAGCAGTCACGACAGGACGGGCTTAGATACGCAGTATTTT
14	TRBV4-1	TRBJ2-1	NA	NA	CASSQVPSRNEQFF	TGCGCCAGCAGCCAAGTCCCTTCTAGAAATGAGCAGTTCTTC
15	TRBV5-8	TRBJ2-5	NA	NA	CASSFRGGPQETQYF	TGTGCCAGCAGCTTTCGAGGGGGACCCCAAGAGACCCAGTACTTC
15	TRBV4-1	TRBJ1-2	NA	TRBD1	CASSQRTGPNYGYTF	TGCGCCAGCAGCCAAAGGACAGGGCCCAACTATGGCTACACCTTC
16	TRBV25-1	TRBJ1-3	once	NA	CASSEGGGPIGNTIYF	TGTGCCAGCAGTGAAGGCGGGGGCCCCATTGGAAACACCATATATTTT
14	TRBV10-3	TRBJ2-5	once	TRBD1	CATRIPGTAETQYF	TGTGCCACCAGAATCCCCGGGACAGCAGAGACCCAGTACTTC
18	TRBV11-2	TRBJ2-2	NA	TRBD2	CASSLVAASGIVSGELFF	TGTGCCAGCAGCTTAGTGGCGGCTAGCGGGATTGTATCCGGGGAGCTGTTTTTT
13	TRBV3-1/TRBV3-2	TRBJ2-5	NA	NA	CASSQSPAGTQYF	TGTGCCAGCAGCCAGAGCCCGGCGGGGACCCAGTACTTC
16	TRBV7-9	TRBJ1-2	once	NA	CASSAQPGGSGYGYTF	TGTGCCAGCAGCGCTCAGCCCGGGGGTTCAGGATATGGCTACACCTTC
15	TRBV18	TRBJ2-1	NA	TRBD2	CASSPRSGTYNEQFF	TGTGCCAGCTCACCAAGAAGCGGGACCTACAATGAGCAGTTCTTC
14	TRBV2	TRBJ1-1	NA	TRBD1	CASSTSGGWTEAFF	TGTGCCAGCAGCACCTCAGGGGGCTGGACTGAAGCTTTCTTT
16	TRBV30	TRBJ1-2	NA	NA	CAWSSSLGGARDGYTF	TGTGCCTGGAGTAGCTCGCTCGGGGGAGCTAGGGATGGCTACACCTTC
14	TRBV7-2	TRBJ2-5	NA	NA	CASSSQGIQETQYF	TGTGCCAGCAGCTCTCAGGGGATCCAAGAGACCCAGTACTTC
16	TRBV11-2	TRBJ2-1	NA	TRBD2	CASSYLGTSAYNEQFF	TGTGCCAGCAGCTATCTGGGGACTAGCGCCTACAATGAGCAGTTCTTC
16	TRBV18	TRBJ1-2	NA	NA	CASSPQSGRNNYGYTF	TGTGCCAGCTCACCTCAATCTGGCCGCAATAACTATGGCTACACCTTC
11	TRBV12-3/TRBV12-4	TRBJ2-3	NA	NA	CASSFKNTQYF	TGTGCCAGCAGTTTTAAAAATACGCAGTATTTT
11	TRBV20-1	TRBJ1-2	once	NA	CSASAYYGYTF	TGCAGTGCTAGCGCGTACTATGGCTACACCTTC
15	TRBV7-9	TRBJ2-5	few	TRBD1	CASSLRQGAGETQYF	TGTGCCAGCAGCTTAAGGCAGGGGGCAGGGGAGACCCAGTACTTC
14	TRBV19	TRBJ1-2	NA	TRBD1	CASSSLQGVSRYTF	TGTGCCAGTAGTTCACTCCAGGGGGTTTCTCGCTACACCTTC
14	TRBV28	TRBJ2-7	once	TRBD1	CASRYRQGPYEQYF	TGTGCCAGCAGGTACCGACAGGGACCCTACGAGCAGTACTTC
15	TRBV27	TRBJ1-1	NA	NA	CASSLLGFGGAEAFF	TGTGCCAGCAGTTTATTGGGTTTCGGGGGTGCTGAAGCTTTCTTT
14	TRBV7-5	TRBJ2-1	NA	NA	CARSLAASPNEQFF	TGTGCCAGAAGCTTAGCGGCTAGCCCCAATGAGCAGTTCTTC
16	TRBV5-4	TRBJ2-3	NA	TRBD2	CASSLAREVHTDTQYF	TGTGCCAGCAGCTTGGCGCGGGAGGTACACACAGATACGCAGTATTTT
16	TRBV9	TRBJ2-1	NA	NA	CASSASLLSSYNEQFF	TGTGCCAGCAGCGCCTCCCTGCTGAGCTCCTACAATGAGCAGTTCTTC
15	TRBV7-2	TRBJ2-2	NA	NA	CASSLFYRETGELFF	TGTGCCAGCAGCTTATTCTACAGGGAAACCGGGGAGCTGTTTTTT
13	TRBV28	TRBJ1-5	NA	TRBD1	CASGQGVNQPQHF	TGTGCCAGCGGACAGGGTGTCAATCAGCCCCAGCATTTT
14	TRBV7-8	TRBJ2-3	NA	NA	CASSSLEGTDTQYF	TGTGCCAGCAGCTCCCTCGAGGGCACAGATACGCAGTATTTT
11	TRBV7-9	TRBJ2-3	NA	NA	CASSSDWTQYF	TGTGCCAGCAGCTCGGACTGGACCCAGTATTTT
12	TRBV13	TRBJ2-1	NA	NA	CASSHGRGEQFF	TGTGCCAGCAGCCACGGGCGGGGAGAGCAGTTCTTC
16	TRBV24-1	TRBJ2-2	NA	TRBD1	CAASDPDRGNTGELFF	TGTGCCGCCAGTGACCCGGACAGGGGGAACACCGGGGAGCTGTTTTTT
13	TRBV11-2	TRBJ1-1	NA	TRBD1	CASSIDRGTEAFF	TGTGCCAGCAGCATAGACAGGGGCACTGAAGCTTTCTTT
14	TRBV21-1	TRBJ2-1	few	NA	CASRGQGVYNEQFF	TGTGCCAGCAGGGGACAGGGAGTATACAATGAGCAGTTCTTC
14	TRBV28	TRBJ1-2	NA	NA	CASSSRSPNYGYTF	TGTGCCAGCAGTTCGCGCTCTCCTAACTATGGCTACACCTTC
16	TRBV5-1	TRBJ2-1	NA	TRBD2	CASSLGLAGGMGEQFF	TGCGCCAGCAGCTTGGGACTAGCGGGAGGGATGGGTGAGCAGTTCTTC
19	TRBV7-3	TRBJ2-6	NA	TRBD1	CASSAPAGTGSSGANVLTF	TGTGCCAGCAGCGCGCCCGCCGGGACAGGGTCCTCTGGGGCCAACGTCCTGACTTTC
13	TRBV12-3/TRBV12-4	TRBJ1-6	NA	NA	CASAWGDNSPLHF	TGTGCCAGCGCATGGGGAGATAATTCACCCCTCCACTTT
12	TRBV7-2	TRBJ2-7	once	TRBD1	CATKQQGREQYF	TGTGCCACCAAACAACAGGGGCGCGAGCAGTACTTC